Sequencing of this TCR beta chain was carried out in a study of blood T cells in healthy people across ages. Per the germline V gene, CDR1 is DFQATT and CDR2 is SNEGSKA (reference sequence). Between the trimmed V and J ends, which lost 2 bases and 0 bases, there was a span of 11 bases. This CDR3 is 15 amino acids long. This clonotype has more than one count but fewer than ten. Its antigen is as yet unknown. In each sample, at least 7 million PBMCs were isolated. The second PCR ran about 6 to 11 cycles with a sample-barcoded 5' primer and J-beta primers. TCRdb re-called the 5' RACE reads with MiXCR, one entry per CDR3 protein. The sample has over 1,500,000 distinct CDR3 sequences; roughly 49% are singletons. Whole-study results and caveats: Lack of knowledge of donor CMV status possibly confounded expanded clonotype changes. Diversity was higher, and naive CD4+ cells more numerous, in long-lived donors than in aged donors.

This receptor was taken from a woman aged 40 to 50 in good health. This chain links TRBV20-1 with TRBJ2-4; D is unresolved. Specimen: blood. CDR3 amino acids: CSARPTFLAKNIQYF. The CDR3 DNA reads as TGCAGTGCTAGACCGACCTTCTTAGCCAAAAACATTCAGTACTTC.